These T cell receptor beta chains were read from a single sample in a study of cytomegalovirus exposure and HLA in healthy donors. Only in-frame clones appear in the TCRdb table, and some are missing; sequencing was by immunoSEQ multiplex PCR. The repertoire holds 200,000 to 300,000 clones, with about 80% as singletons. The sample consisted of PBMCs. The receptor set was obtained from a woman between 35 and 50 years old in good health and CMV-seropositive. The conserved cysteine and the conserved F or W are not part of the CDR3 here. Expanded clones get a size class; other rows say once, few or many, or leave the size out.

TRBJ1-2 . TRBV27 ASSSIGTGGNYGYT
TRBJ1-2 . TRBV9 ASTPTGSNNYGYT
TRBJ2-7 . TRBV27 ASSLFPNSYEQY
TRBJ2-7 . TRBV19 ASSIVSGRRYEQY
TRBJ1-5 . TRBV2 ASSGDRDNQPQH
TRBJ1-6 . TRBV6-1 ASSEVGTGNSPLH
TRBJ2-5 . TRBV9 ASSVEAGGRETQY
TRBJ2-7 . TRBV11-2 ASSLLRGGSYEQY
TRBJ2-7 . TRBV5-6 ASSSYTSSYEQY
TRBJ2-5 . TRBV18 ASSRSGKETQY
TRBJ2-1 . TRBV19 ASSMGLAGDNEQF
TRBJ1-6 . TRBV5-1 ASSRNQGVGSPLH
TRBJ1-5 . TRBV2 ASGGTGNSNQPQH
TRBJ1-5 . TRBV19 ASSNGGASNQPQH
. . TRBV7-9 AVGALAGSYEQY
TRBJ1-1 . TRBV11-2 ASSLGFVVPRGTEAF
TRBJ2-3 few TRBV5-4 ASSSMGRGVTDTQY
TRBJ1-2 . TRBV15 ATSRDRPGAIGYT
TRBJ2-7 . TRBV29-1 SVGSMFYEQY
TRBJ2-2 . TRBV4-3 ASSQDMLVFTGELF
TRBJ2-7 few TRBV4-2 ASSQDAPGIYEQY
TRBJ2-7 . TRBV14 ASSLSGTAAYEQY
TRBJ2-5 . TRBV30 AWSLRGAQETQY
TRBJ2-7 . TRBV9 ASSPTGGTYEQY
TRBJ2-1 . TRBV30 AWSAWAGTGNEQF
TRBJ2-1 . TRBV7-3 ASSPRTSGAYNEQF
TRBJ2-2 once TRBV5-6 ASSLGQGVNTGELF
. . TRBV30 AWRLAGGSYEQY
TRBJ1-6 . TRBV14 ASSVFRDSQLNSPLH
TRBJ1-1 . TRBV11-1 ASSLYTGGTEAF
TRBJ2-7 . TRBV27 ASSWRGGSEQY
TRBJ2-1 . TRBV5-4 ASSPSSGGISYNEQF
TRBJ2-7 few TRBV5-5 ASSLVGTRGAWYEQY
TRBJ2-1 . TRBV6-6 ASSLSSYNEQF
TRBJ2-1 . TRBV4-1 ASSQLAGAFYNEQF
TRBJ2-1 . TRBV5-6 ASSLVLAGALGLEQF
TRBJ2-5 . TRBV6-6 ATSTGKGVRQETQY
TRBJ1-2 . TRBV19 ASRLLRDRGYGYT
TRBJ2-4 . TRBV5-1 ASSLNSYGTSGRSKNIQY
. . TRBV7-2 ASNMGDLPVSYEQY
TRBJ1-6 . TRBV4-1 ASRPGQASSYNSPLH
TRBJ2-3 . TRBV9 ASSSLAVTTDTQY
TRBJ1-5 . TRBV5-6 ASSFGPLGQPQH
TRBJ2-7 . TRBV6-5 ASRSDGSHEQY
. . TRBV6-1 ASSEPNEQY
TRBJ1-4 . TRBV2 ASRGGQGVTNEKLF
TRBJ1-1 . TRBV6-5 ASSPQGNTEAF
TRBJ2-3 once TRBV5-1 ASSLASRGMDTQY
TRBJ2-2 . TRBV19 ASSILGTATGELF
TRBJ1-5 . TRBV7-8 ASSPDLGQVGTMGYSNQPQH
TRBJ1-2 . TRBV10-2 ASSEWEGRREFST
TRBJ1-1 . TRBV19 ASSIARMNTEAF
TRBJ1-4 . TRBV27 ASSLRGAGTAPEKLF
TRBJ1-1 . TRBV6-1 ASSPQGINTEAF
TRBJ1-3 . TRBV2 ASSAINGGTIY
TRBJ2-2 few TRBV5-1 ASSAGQGARAGELF
TRBJ1-4 . TRBV5-6 ASSLFNNEKLF